One and the same sample provided the 10 T cell receptor beta chains below, sequenced in a study of T cell responses to AZD1222 COVID-19 vaccine. Clones were sequenced by immunoSEQ multiplex PCR, and TCRdb holds only the in-frame ones, with some missing. The sample carries 130,000 to 150,000 clones, 82% recorded once. Specimen: peripheral blood, collected on day 0 of MenACWY control vaccination. The receptor set was obtained from an adult in good health.

DNA for the CDR3: TGTGCCAGCAGTCCCCTGAGGGGATTTCAAGAGACCCAGTACTTC. Translation gives CASSPLRGFQETQYF. The J gene is TRBJ2-5, the V gene TRBV25-1; D tentatively fits TRBD1 or TRBD2 (5 bases each). The germline V and J ends were trimmed by 5 bases and 2 bases, with 15 bases remaining between them. There are 15 residues in the CDR3. Germline CDR1 MGHDK, CDR2 SYGVNS.

This chain connects TRBV11-2 to TRBJ1-2; D may be TRBD1 (6 bases). V lost 1 base to trimming and J lost 7 bases, with 13 bases between them. The CDR3 consists of 14 residues. From germline, CDR1 is SGHAT and CDR2 FQNNGV. The DNA for the CDR3 is TGTGCCAGCAGCTTAGCCGCCAGGGGACGTGGCTACACCTTC. Translation: CASSLAARGRGYTF.

The chain combines TRBV18 with TRBJ2-1; no clear D gene. The CDR3 has 13 amino acids. The germline V gene encodes CDR1 KGHSH and CDR2 LQKENI. The V and J ends lost 0 bases and 12 bases respectively, with 12 bases between them. The chain's CDR3 is CASSPPAQVVQFF. The CDR3 coding sequence is TGTGCCAGCTCACCACCGGCCCAAGTAGTGCAGTTCTTC.

This rearrangement joins TRBV30 to TRBJ2-3; no clear D. Per germline, CDR1 GTSNPN and CDR2 SVGIG (reference sequence). The CDR3 is 15 residues long. V was pared by 2 bases and J by 4 bases, with 16 bases between. CDR3 coding DNA: TGTGCCTGGAGTACGAACGGCTCTCCCGCAGATACGCAGTATTTT. Amino acid sequence: CAWSTNGSPADTQYF. Based on the CDR3 plus reference TRBV30 and TRBJ2-3, the full variable domain is SQTIHQWPATLVQPVGSPLSLECTVEGTSNPNLYWYRQAAGRGLQLLFYSVGIGQISSEVPQNLSASRPQDRQFILSSKKLLLSDSGFYLCAWSTNGSPADTQYFGPGTRLTVL.

V and J are TRBV6-5 and TRBJ1-3, with D unresolved. The CDR3 spans 14 residues. Germline values: CDR1 MNHEY, CDR2 SVGAGI. Trimming stripped 0 bases from V and 2 bases from J, with 5 bases between. CDR3 DNA sequence: TGTGCCAGCAGTTACTCGATAACTGGAAACACCATATATTTT. Translated: CASSYSITGNTIYF.

This clone was detected only a few times. The chain is built from TRBV5-6 and TRBJ2-5, with D perhaps being TRBD1 or TRBD2 (5 bases each). This CDR3 contains 14 residues. V was trimmed by 1 base and J by 2 bases, leaving 9 bases between them. Germline CDR1 SGHDT, CDR2 YYEEEE. The CDR3 DNA reads as TGTGCCAGCAGCTTGCTATGGGGGCAAGAGACCCAGTACTTC. The encoded protein is CASSLLWGQETQYF. The variable domain in full, with the rest retrieved from reference TRBV5-6 and TRBJ2-5, is DAGVTQSPTHLIKTRGQQVTLRCSPKSGHDTVSWYQQALGQGPQFIFQYYEEEERQRGNFPDRFSGHQFPNYSSELNVNALLLGDSALYLCASSLLWGQETQYFGPGTRLLVL.

The CDR3 protein is CASSQRVDRANIYF. The DNA for the CDR3 is TGTGCCAGCAGCCAGCGGGTAGACCGGGCGAACATATATTTT. The V call is TRBV5-6, the J call TRBJ1-3; the D is unclear. Germline V gene lookup returns CDR1 SGHDT and CDR2 YYEEEE. The CDR3 runs to 14 residues. The ends were cut back, 4 bases at V and 12 bases at J, with 20 bases in the middle.

The chain carries TRBV2 and TRBJ1-5; D uncertain. The length of the CDR3 is 15 residues. Germline V gives CDR1 SNHLY, CDR2 FYNNEI. Between the trimmed V and J ends, which lost 4 bases and 2 bases, there was a span of 12 bases. CDR3 in amino acids: CASSAEGLGNQPQHF. The CDR3 region has the DNA TGTGCCAGCAGTGCTGAGGGATTAGGCAATCAGCCCCAGCATTTT. Complete variable domain (other parts from reference TRBV2 and TRBJ1-5): EPEVTQTPSHQVTQMGQEVILRCVPISNHLYFYWYRQILGQKVEFLVSFYNNEISEKSEIFDDQFSVERPDGSNFTLKIRSTKLEDSAMYFCASSAEGLGNQPQHFGDGTRLSIL.

The chain joins TRBV6-1 to TRBJ2-7; 9 bases line up with TRBD1. Germline V lookup: CDR1 MNHNS, CDR2 SASEGT. CDR3 size: 17 residues. The V and J ends lost 2 bases and 5 bases, in that order; junction bases with no gene match: 13. The DNA of the CDR3 is TGTGCCAGCAGTGAAAAGCGGTCCGGGACAGGGAGCGACGAGCAGTACGTC. Its protein is CASSEKRSGTGSDEQYV.

The chain joins TRBV19 to TRBJ2-7; 9 bases are shared with TRBD1. Per germline, CDR1 LNHDA and CDR2 SQIVND (reference sequence). The CDR3 has 14 amino acids. Trimming removed 4 bases from V and 1 base from J; junction bases left unmatched: 2. Written as DNA, the CDR3 is TGTGCCAGTAGTAGGACAGGGGATTCCTACGAGCAGTACTTC. Encoded protein: CASSRTGDSYEQYF.